Each of the 20 T cell receptor beta chains below was sequenced from the same sample in a study of blood T cell repertoires in COVID-19. Clones were sequenced by immunoSEQ multiplex PCR, and TCRdb holds only the in-frame ones, with some missing. The sample records about 270,000 clones, 75% to 90% being singletons. Sample: PBMCs or T cells enriched from blood (not recorded which). The receptors derive from a woman aged 30 to 39 with acute COVID-19.

The chain uses TRBV10-3 and TRBJ2-7; TRBD1 agrees at 8 bases. Looked up from germline, CDR1 is ENHRY and CDR2 is SYGVKD. J was trimmed by 6 bases and V by 6 bases; bases with no gene match: 10. CDR3 length: 14 amino acids. CDR3 DNA: TGTGCCATCAGGGACAGGGAATTTAATGGCGAGCAGTACTTC. This translates into CAIRDREFNGEQYF.

This chain uses TRBV25-1 with TRBJ1-2; D remains unclear. With 4 bases removed from V and 8 bases from J, the gap between germline ends came to 14 bases. In germline, CDR1 is MGHDK, CDR2 SYGVNS. The CDR3 has 13 amino acids. CDR3 protein: CASSASSSRGYTF. The CDR3, as DNA: TGTGCCAGCAGTGCCTCATCTAGTAGGGGCTACACCTTC.

The CDR3, as DNA: TGTGCCAGCAGTGTAGGACAGGGGGCCTACGAGCAGTACTTC. Encoded protein: CASSVGQGAYEQYF. The chain employs TRBV2 and TRBJ2-7, with TRBD1 matching 10 bases. Germline lookup yields CDR1 SNHLY and CDR2 FYNNEI. This CDR3 has 14 amino acids. After removal of 4 bases from V and 2 bases from J, the junction contained 2 bases not matched to a gene.

CDR3 amino acids: CASSTRLAGELQETQYF. CDR3 DNA: TGTGCCAGTAGTACAAGACTAGCGGGAGAGCTCCAAGAGACCCAGTACTTC. The chain uses TRBV19 and TRBJ2-5, with 12 bases fitting TRBD2. The CDR3 is 17 residues long. Germline V gene lookup returns CDR1 LNHDA and CDR2 SQIVND (reference sequence). Germline trimming cut 4 bases from V and 1 base from J; bases unmatched to any gene: 7.

This clone was observed once. The chain joins TRBV15 to TRBJ1-1; 12 bases match TRBD1. Germline assignment: CDR1 LNHNV and CDR2 YYDKDF (reference sequence). The CDR3 contains 15 residues. J gave up 4 bases and V 5 bases, and 5 bases lay outside the gene matches. The CDR3 nucleotides are TGTGCCACCAGCCCCCGGGGACAGGGGGCCACTGAAGCTTTCTTT. It specifies CATSPRGQGATEAFF.

The chain joins TRBV9 to TRBJ2-7, with TRBD2 matching 8 bases. The CDR3 spans 15 residues. After removal of 4 bases from V and 6 bases from J, the junction contained 12 bases not matched to a gene. Germline CDR1 is SGDLS and CDR2 is YYNGEE. The CDR3 nucleotides read TGTGCCAGCAGCCCCCACTTCCGGGAGGGCCGCGAGCAGTACTTC. Translated, it gives CASSPHFREGREQYF.

This clone was found once. The J gene is TRBJ2-7, the V gene TRBV27; tentatively, D is TRBD2 (6 bases). The germline V gene encodes CDR1 MNHEY and CDR2 SMNVEV (reference sequence). Trimming left V 5 bases short and J 4 bases short, with 18 bases between. The CDR3 contains 15 residues. The CDR3 reads CASSVGLPNVYEQYF. CDR3 DNA: TGTGCCAGCAGTGTGGGACTTCCCAATGTGTACGAGCAGTACTTC.

The chain has TRBV6-2 or TRBV6-3 and TRBJ2-5, with 12 bases matching TRBD2. Germline V gene sequence: CDR1 MNHEY, CDR2 SVGEGT. With 2 bases clipped from V and 5 bases from J, the junction kept 12 bases outside the gene matches. CDR3 length: 18 residues. CDR3 nucleotides: TGTGCCAGCAGTTACAGGCTAGCGGGAGGGTTTAAGTGGGAGACCCAGTACTTC. Protein product: CASSYRLAGGFKWETQYF.

J is TRBJ2-1 and V is TRBV6-1; weak D call: TRBD1 (6 bases). Germline V gene lookup returns CDR1 MNHNS and CDR2 SASEGT. This CDR3 comprises 13 residues. Trimming pared 0 bases from V and 8 bases from J, leaving 8 bases between. Here the CDR3 reads CASSEAPGDEQFF. The CDR3 region has the DNA TGTGCCAGCAGTGAAGCCCCAGGGGATGAGCAGTTCTTC.

CDR3 DNA sequence: TGTGCCAGCTCACCACCGCCCAACCAGGGGGCCGGGGGAAACACTGAAGCTTTCTTT. It codes for CASSPPPNQGAGGNTEAFF. This chain connects TRBV18 to TRBJ1-1; TRBD1 agrees at 8 bases. In germline, CDR1 is KGHSH, CDR2 LQKENI. V lost 0 bases to trimming and J lost 2 bases; unmatched junction nucleotides: 14. This CDR3 contains 19 residues.

The chain has TRBV28 and TRBJ1-5; possibly TRBD1 for D (6 bases). V was shortened by 7 bases and J by 4 bases, with 14 bases between the two germline ends. Germline CDR1 reads MDHEN; CDR2 reads SYDVKM. The CDR3 runs to 14 residues. The CDR3 here is CASMTGTPNQPQHF. The CDR3, as DNA: TGTGCCAGCATGACCGGGACACCGAATCAGCCCCAGCATTTT.

The J gene is TRBJ2-1, the V gene TRBV28, with TRBD2 matching over 8 bases. The V and J ends lost 4 bases and 1 base, in that order; junction bases with no gene match: 9. The CDR3 spans 17 residues. In germline, CDR1 is MDHEN, CDR2 SYDVKM. CDR3 protein: CASSSTFSGKSYNEQFF. In DNA, the CDR3 is TGTGCCAGCAGTTCCACGTTTAGCGGGAAGTCCTACAATGAGCAGTTCTTC. Variable domain in full (rest from reference TRBV28 and TRBJ2-1): DVKVTQSSRYLVKRTGEKVFLECVQDMDHENMFWYRQDPGLGLRLIYFSYDVKMKEKGDIPEGYSVSREKKERFSLILESASTNQTSMYLCASSSTFSGKSYNEQFFGPGTRLTVL.

This chain uses TRBV9 with TRBJ2-2; tentative D call: TRBD2 (6 bases). From germline, CDR1 is SGDLS and CDR2 YYNGEE. With 2 bases removed from V and 1 base from J, the gap between germline ends came to 9 bases. The CDR3 totals 15 residues. The CDR3 loop is CASSVGGMNTGELFF. CDR3 DNA: TGTGCCAGCAGCGTTGGAGGGATGAACACCGGGGAGCTGTTTTTT. Full variable domain (rest looked up from reference TRBV9 and TRBJ2-2): DSGVTQTPKHLITATGQRVTLRCSPRSGDLSVYWYQQSLDQGLQFLIQYYNGEERAKGNILERFSAQQFPDLHSELNLSSLELGDSALYFCASSVGGMNTGELFFGEGSRLTVL.

There are a few counts of this clone. The rearrangement links TRBV3-1 (or the pseudogene TRBV3-2) to TRBJ2-1, with 13 bases fitting TRBD2. The germline V gene encodes CDR1 LGHDT and CDR2 YNNKEL (reference sequence). V lost 3 bases to trimming and J lost 7 bases; unmatched junction nucleotides: 6. The CDR3 loop spans 16 amino acids. DNA of the CDR3: TGTGCCAGCAGCCACGAAACTAGCGGGAGGGTAAATGAGCAGTTCTTC. Amino acid sequence: CASSHETSGRVNEQFF.

V is TRBV19 and J is TRBJ1-6; TRBD1 might be the D (5 bases). V was pared by 2 bases and J by 6 bases, with 11 bases between. Germline-derived CDR1 and CDR2 are LNHDA and SQIVND (reference sequence). The CDR3 runs to 15 residues. CDR3 residues: CASSISGDSNSPLHF. The CDR3 DNA sequence: TGTGCCAGTAGTATAAGCGGGGACTCTAATTCACCCCTCCACTTT.

The V call is TRBV5-6, the J call TRBJ2-3, with D unclear. The CDR3 contains 15 residues. The V gene lost 1 base and the J gene lost 2 bases, with 11 bases spanning the gap. Germline CDR1 reads SGHDT; CDR2 reads YYEEEE. DNA for the CDR3: TGTGCCAGCAGCTTGCCGCTAATCCCCACAGATACGCAGTATTTT. Its translation is CASSLPLIPTDTQYF.

The chain recombines TRBV7-3 with TRBJ2-2; D remains unclear. V lost 2 bases and J 0 bases, leaving 10 bases between the germline ends. The CDR3 covers 16 residues. CDR1 and CDR2 from the germline V gene are SGHTA and FQGTGA. DNA of the CDR3: TGTGCCAGCAGCTTACGAGCAACTCCGAACACCGGGGAGCTGTTTTTT. Encoded protein: CASSLRATPNTGELFF. The variable domain in full, completed from reference TRBV7-3 and TRBJ2-2, reads GAGVSQTPSNKVTEKGKYVELRCDPISGHTALYWYRQSLGQGPEFLIYFQGTGAADDSGLPNDRFFAVRPEGSVSTLKIQRTERGDSAVYLCASSLRATPNTGELFFGEGSRLTVL.

The V gene is TRBV18, the J gene TRBJ1-1; a possible D gene is TRBD1 (5 bases). The CDR3 loop spans 15 amino acids. The ends were cut back, 1 base at V and 1 base at J, with 10 bases in the middle. The V gene's germline CDR1 is KGHSH and CDR2 LQKENI. The CDR3 nucleotides are TGTGCCAGCTCACCACGAGGACACTGGAACACTGAAGCTTTCTTT. It encodes CASSPRGHWNTEAFF.

This sequence joins TRBV21-1 and TRBJ1-5; the listed D gene, TRBD1, was not tested against the DNA. TRBV21-1 is a listed pseudogene. There are 12 residues in the CDR3. The CDR3 sequence is CASNSSNQPQHF. CDR3 sequence (DNA): TGTGCCAGCAACAGTAGCAATCAGCCCCAGCATTTT.

The gene calls are TRBV2 and TRBJ1-5, with D perhaps matching TRBD1 (6 bases). This CDR3 has 16 amino acids. Trimming cost V 6 bases and J 2 bases, with 17 bases left between them. Looked up from germline, CDR1 is SNHLY and CDR2 is FYNNEI. DNA of the CDR3: TGTGCCAGCAGCCCTGCCCCAGGGGCGGGCAATCAGCCCCAGCATTTT. It yields the protein CASSPAPGAGNQPQHF.